These T cell receptor beta chains were read from a single sample in a study of CD8+ T cells in alopecia areata. Only in-frame clones appear in the TCRdb table, and some are missing; sequencing was by immunoSEQ multiplex PCR. The table shows about 64,000 clones, with about 40% occurring only once. Sequenced: NKG2D-low CD8+ T cells sorted from blood. Receptors were obtained from a human donor with alopecia areata. The CDR3 runs from the conserved cysteine through the conserved F or W. The D gene is left open where the match is weak. The size of a clone is reported for some rows only, either as once, few or many, or as a class for expanded clones.

V gene	D gene	J gene	clone size	CDR3 protein	CDR3 DNA
TRBV4-3	.	TRBJ2-7	.	CASSQDSGGTINYEQYF	TGCGCCAGCAGCCAAGATTCTGGCGGGACCATCAACTACGAGCAGTACTTC
TRBV11-2	.	TRBJ2-1	.	CASRLAYNEQFF	TGTGCCAGCAGACTAGCTTACAATGAGCAGTTCTTC
TRBV29-1	TRBD1	TRBJ2-3	few	CSVEGPGQHTDTQYF	TGCAGCGTTGAAGGCCCGGGACAGCACACAGATACGCAGTATTTT
TRBV5-1	.	TRBJ2-1	.	CASRDSLYNEQFF	TGCGCCAGCCGGGACTCGCTCTACAATGAGCAGTTCTTC
TRBV28	.	TRBJ2-1	few	CASSFPVYNEQFF	TGTGCCAGCAGCTTCCCGGTGTACAATGAGCAGTTCTTC
TRBV4-2	.	TRBJ2-2	many	CASSQEGDTGELFF	TGTGCCAGCAGCCAAGAGGGGGACACCGGGGAGCTGTTTTTT
TRBV27	.	TRBJ2-7	.	CASIGGSYEQYF	TGTGCCAGCATAGGAGGGAGCTACGAGCAGTACTTC
TRBV4-1	TRBD1	TRBJ2-7	.	CASSHVPGQGYEQYF	TGCGCCAGCAGCCACGTACCGGGACAGGGTTACGAGCAGTACTTC
TRBV28	.	TRBJ1-5	few	CASNPQISNQPQHF	TGTGCCAGCAACCCCCAAATCAGCAATCAGCCCCAGCATTTT
TRBV4-3	TRBD1	TRBJ2-7	.	CASSQGTGVPYEQYF	TGCGCCAGCAGCCAAGGAACAGGGGTACCCTACGAGCAGTACTTC
TRBV27	.	TRBJ2-7	once	CASSLVASLVDEQYF	TGTGCCAGCAGTTTAGTGGCCAGCCTTGTGGACGAGCAGTACTTC
TRBV27	TRBD2	TRBJ2-7	.	CASSLSAGVRSYEQYF	TGTGCCAGCAGTTTATCCGCGGGAGTGAGATCTTACGAGCAGTACTTC
TRBV29-1	TRBD1	TRBJ2-2	few	CSATGVNTGELFF	TGCAGCGCCACAGGGGTGAACACCGGGGAGCTGTTTTTT
TRBV29-1	TRBD2	TRBJ2-7	.	CSGGGDYEQYF	TGCAGCGGCGGGGGGGACTACGAGCAGTACTTC
TRBV4-3	.	TRBJ1-5	.	CASSQDWSHGNQPQHF	TGCGCCAGCAGCCAAGACTGGAGCCACGGAAATCAGCCCCAGCATTTT
TRBV13	.	TRBJ2-1	.	CASSLRDPPSLGEQFF	TGTGCCAGCAGCCTCCGGGACCCACCCTCTTTGGGTGAGCAGTTCTTC
TRBV27	TRBD1	TRBJ1-5	.	CASSPSYGTGRTYSNQPQHF	TGTGCCAGCAGTCCTTCCTACGGGACAGGGAGAACTTATAGCAATCAGCCCCAGCATTTT
TRBV28	.	TRBJ2-2	.	CASTLKGTWTGELFF	TGTGCCAGCACCCTAAAGGGCACCTGGACCGGGGAGCTGTTTTTT
TRBV19	TRBD1	TRBJ1-1	few	CASGTENTEAFF	TGTGCCTCAGGGACAGAAAACACTGAAGCTTTCTTT
TRBV28	.	TRBJ2-2	few	CASTHNLGYTLTNTGELFF	TGTGCCAGCACTCACAATTTGGGGTATACACTAACGAACACCGGGGAGCTGTTTTTT
TRBV2	.	TRBJ2-2	few	CASSEGGTGELFF	TGTGCCAGCAGTGAGGGGGGCACCGGGGAGCTGTTTTTT
TRBV28	TRBD2	TRBJ2-5	.	CASSLFLAGRQETQYF	TGTGCCAGCAGTTTATTCCTAGCGGGAAGGCAAGAGACCCAGTACTTC
TRBV6-5	.	TRBJ2-1	.	CASAVGRALYNEQFF	TGTGCCAGCGCCGTGGGGCGGGCCCTATACAATGAGCAGTTCTTC
TRBV29-1	.	TRBJ2-2	few	CSRPPHFLAANTGELFF	TGCAGCAGACCACCACACTTCCTCGCGGCGAACACCGGGGAGCTGTTTTTT
TRBV7-2	.	TRBJ2-1	.	CASSFSDWYEQFF	TGTGCCAGCAGCTTCTCGGACTGGTACGAGCAGTTCTTC
TRBV5-4	TRBD2	TRBJ2-7	.	CASSLSGARGYEQYF	TGTGCCAGCAGCTTGTCGGGAGCGCGGGGGTACGAGCAGTACTTC
TRBV7-9	.	TRBJ2-7	.	CASSLVISRSYEQYF	TGTGCCAGCAGCTTAGTAATTTCTAGGAGTTACGAGCAGTACTTC
TRBV14	.	TRBJ2-1	few	CASSPTAYNEQFF	TGTGCCAGCAGCCCGACTGCTTACAATGAGCAGTTCTTC
TRBV4-3	TRBD2	TRBJ2-1	many	CASSQDSASGAYNEQFF	TGCGCCAGCAGCCAAGATTCAGCGAGCGGGGCCTACAATGAGCAGTTCTTC
TRBV4-2	.	TRBJ2-1	.	CASSQDSGKKFF	TGTGCCAGCAGCCAAGATTCAGGAAAGAAGTTCTTC
TRBV4-1	.	TRBJ1-4	.	CASSQTGRAEKLFF	TGCGCCAGCAGCCAAACCGGAAGGGCTGAAAAACTGTTTTTT
TRBV6-5	.	TRBJ1-5	.	CASSYSGPNQPQHF	TGTGCCAGCAGTTACTCAGGGCCCAATCAGCCCCAGCATTTT
TRBV27	.	TRBJ1-2	.	CASSIGAGRRGYTF	TGTGCCAGCAGCATCGGTGCGGGAAGAAGAGGCTACACCTTC
TRBV6-5	.	TRBJ1-2	.	CASSKVEGGGYTF	TGTGCCAGCAGCAAAGTCGAGGGTGGAGGCTACACCTTC
TRBV29-1	.	TRBJ1-3	.	CSVVAGNKNTIYF	TGCAGCGTTGTGGCAGGGAACAAAAACACCATATATTTT
TRBV7-9	TRBD1	TRBJ1-1	.	CASSGWDRGTEAFF	TGTGCCAGCAGCGGCTGGGACAGGGGCACTGAAGCTTTCTTT
TRBV7-2	TRBD2	TRBJ2-3	once	CASSSLAGPTDTQYF	TGTGCCAGCAGCTCCCTAGCGGGGCCCACAGATACGCAGTATTTT
TRBV12-5	.	TRBJ2-1	.	CASGPGTTYNEQFF	TGTGCTAGTGGTCCCGGGACCACCTACAATGAGCAGTTCTTC
TRBV5-1	.	TRBJ2-4	once	CASSPAGVAKNIQYF	TGCGCCAGCAGCCCGGCTGGGGTAGCCAAAAACATTCAGTACTTC
TRBV15	TRBD2	TRBJ2-7	few	CATSPGLERAYEQYF	TGTGCCACCAGCCCCGGACTAGAGAGAGCCTACGAGCAGTACTTC
TRBV2	.	TRBJ2-1	once	CASRDWTFYNEQFF	TGTGCCAGCAGGGACTGGACTTTCTACAATGAGCAGTTCTTC
TRBV7-2	.	TRBJ1-1	few	CASSLGAGALEAFF	TGTGCCAGCAGCTTAGGGGCAGGGGCCCTTGAAGCTTTCTTT
TRBV4-3	.	TRBJ1-1	.	CASSQDLTAVNTEAFF	TGCGCCAGCAGCCAAGATCTCACAGCGGTGAACACTGAAGCTTTCTTT
TRBV9	.	TRBJ1-6	.	CASSVGVANSPLHF	TGTGCCAGCAGCGTAGGGGTAGCTAATTCACCCCTCCACTTT
TRBV11-2	.	TRBJ2-5	.	CASSTRGREQETQYF	TGTGCCAGCAGCACCCGAGGACGGGAACAAGAGACCCAGTACTTC
TRBV12-5	.	TRBJ1-2	.	CASGVVGLGDGYTF	TGTGCTAGTGGCGTTGTCGGCCTCGGAGACGGCTACACCTTC